This T cell receptor (beta chain) was identified in a study of blood T cells in healthy people across ages. The CDR3 loop spans 14 amino acids. V dropped 3 bases and J dropped 7 bases, with 15 bases sitting between them. CDR1 MNHEY and CDR2 SVGEGT come from the germline V gene. The use of a sample-barcoded 5' primer and a J-beta primer mix characterized a second PCR of roughly 7 to 11 cycles. Using its own MiXCR run on the 5' RACE reads, TCRdb lists one record per CDR3 protein. The sample has around 1,000,000 distinct CDR3 sequences, roughly two fifths seen once; the top ten hold roughly 14%. Study-level results: Diversity figures derived from one million T cells were judged to underestimate the true value.

A note on this clonotype: Its antigen is still unknown.

The chain combines TRBV6-2 or TRBV6-3 with TRBJ1-1, with D perhaps TRBD1 (6 bases). The material sequenced was blood. The sequence was obtained from a young man in good health. DNA of the CDR3: TGTGCCAGCAGTTATTCGACAGGCTACGGTGAAGCTTTCTTT. Residues: CASSYSTGYGEAFF.